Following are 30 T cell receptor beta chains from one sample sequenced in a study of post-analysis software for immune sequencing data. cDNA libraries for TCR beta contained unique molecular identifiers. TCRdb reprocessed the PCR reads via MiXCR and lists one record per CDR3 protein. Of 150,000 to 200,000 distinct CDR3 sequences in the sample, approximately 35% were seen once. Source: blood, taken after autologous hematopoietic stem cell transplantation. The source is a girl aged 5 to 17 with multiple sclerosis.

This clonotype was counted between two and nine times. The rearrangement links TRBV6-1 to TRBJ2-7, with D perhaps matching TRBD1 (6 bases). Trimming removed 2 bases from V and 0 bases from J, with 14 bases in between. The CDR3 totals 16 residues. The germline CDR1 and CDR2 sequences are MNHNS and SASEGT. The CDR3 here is CASSELVQGSSYEQYF. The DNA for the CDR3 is TGTGCCAGCAGTGAATTGGTACAGGGCAGCTCCTACGAGCAGTACTTC.

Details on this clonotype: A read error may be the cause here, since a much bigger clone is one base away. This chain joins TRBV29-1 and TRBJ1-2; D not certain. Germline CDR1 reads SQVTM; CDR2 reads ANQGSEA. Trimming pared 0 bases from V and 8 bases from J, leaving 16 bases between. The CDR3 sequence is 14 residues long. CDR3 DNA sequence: TGCAGCGTTGAAGAGAGCAGCGACTATCTGGGCTACACCTTC. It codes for CSVEESSDYLGYTF. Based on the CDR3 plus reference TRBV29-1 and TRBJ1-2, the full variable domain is SAVISQKPSRDICQRGTSLTIQCQVDSQVTMMFWYRQQPGQSLTLIATANQGSEATYESGFVIDKFPISRPNLTFSTLTVSNMSPEDSSIYLCSVEESSDYLGYTFGSGTRLTVV.

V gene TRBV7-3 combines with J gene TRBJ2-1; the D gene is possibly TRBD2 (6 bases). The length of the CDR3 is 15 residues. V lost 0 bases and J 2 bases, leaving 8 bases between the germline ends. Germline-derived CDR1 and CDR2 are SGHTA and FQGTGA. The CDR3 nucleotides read TGTGCCAGCAGCTTAACCCGGGGGACCTACAATGAGCAGTTCTTC. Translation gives CASSLTRGTYNEQFF.

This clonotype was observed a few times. The CDR3 DNA follows: TGTGCCAGCACCCTGGGGGGGGCGGCGACCCAGTACTTC. As protein: CASTLGGAATQYF. V and J are TRBV28 and TRBJ2-7; D possibly corresponds to TRBD2 (7 bases). The J call may be in error: the DNA end matches TRBJ2-5 better. The length of the CDR3 is 13 residues. Germline CDR1 reads MDHEN; CDR2 reads SYDVKM.

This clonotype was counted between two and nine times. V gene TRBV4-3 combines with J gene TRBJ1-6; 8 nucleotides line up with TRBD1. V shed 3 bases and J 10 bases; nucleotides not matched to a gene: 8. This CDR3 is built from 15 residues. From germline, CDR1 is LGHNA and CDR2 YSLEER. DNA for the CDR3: TGCGCCAGCAGCCACACAGACAGGGGTGAGTCACCCCTCCACTTT. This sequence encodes CASSHTDRGESPLHF.

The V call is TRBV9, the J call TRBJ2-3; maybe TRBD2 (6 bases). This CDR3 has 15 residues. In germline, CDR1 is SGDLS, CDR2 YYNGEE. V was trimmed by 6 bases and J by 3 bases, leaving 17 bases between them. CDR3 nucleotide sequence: TGTGCCAGCACCATAGGAGGGGCAGGAACAGATACGCAGTATTTT. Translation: CASTIGGAGTDTQYF.

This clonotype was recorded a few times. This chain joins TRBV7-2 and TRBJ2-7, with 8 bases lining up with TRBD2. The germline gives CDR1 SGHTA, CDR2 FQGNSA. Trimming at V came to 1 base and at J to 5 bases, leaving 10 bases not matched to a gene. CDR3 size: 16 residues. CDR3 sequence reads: CASSLGAVAGTNEQYF. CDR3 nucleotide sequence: TGTGCCAGCAGCTTAGGTGCGGTAGCGGGAACTAACGAGCAGTACTTC.

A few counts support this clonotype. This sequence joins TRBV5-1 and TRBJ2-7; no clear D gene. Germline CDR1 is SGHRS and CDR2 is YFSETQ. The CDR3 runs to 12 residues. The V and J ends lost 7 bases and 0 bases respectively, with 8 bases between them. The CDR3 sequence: CASGWDSYEQYF. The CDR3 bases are TGCGCCAGCGGATGGGACTCCTACGAGCAGTACTTC.

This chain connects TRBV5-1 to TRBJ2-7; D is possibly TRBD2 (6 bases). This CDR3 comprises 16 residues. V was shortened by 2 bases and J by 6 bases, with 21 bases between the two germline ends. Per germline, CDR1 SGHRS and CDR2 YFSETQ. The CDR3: CASSLVLGTSYIEQYF. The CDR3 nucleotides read TGCGCCAGCAGCTTAGTGTTGGGGACTTCTTATATCGAGCAGTACTTC. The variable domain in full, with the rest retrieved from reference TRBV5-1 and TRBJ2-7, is KAGVTQTPRYLIKTRGQQVTLSCSPISGHRSVSWYQQTPGQGLQFLFEYFSETQRNKGNFPGRFSGRQFSNSRSEMNVSTLELGDSALYLCASSLVLGTSYIEQYFGPGTRLTVT.

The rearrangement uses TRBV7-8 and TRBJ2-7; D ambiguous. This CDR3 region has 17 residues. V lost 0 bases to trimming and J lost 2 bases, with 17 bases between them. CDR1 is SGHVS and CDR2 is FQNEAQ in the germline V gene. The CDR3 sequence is CASSLAGLPDFAYEQYF. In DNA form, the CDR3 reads TGTGCCAGCAGCTTAGCAGGCCTACCAGACTTCGCCTACGAGCAGTACTTC. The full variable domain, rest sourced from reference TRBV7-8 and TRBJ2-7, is GAGVSQSPRYKVAKRGQDVALRCDPISGHVSLFWYQQALGQGPEFLTYFQNEAQLDKSGLPSDRFFAERPEGSVSTLKIQRTQQEDSAVYLCASSLAGLPDFAYEQYFGPGTRLTVT.

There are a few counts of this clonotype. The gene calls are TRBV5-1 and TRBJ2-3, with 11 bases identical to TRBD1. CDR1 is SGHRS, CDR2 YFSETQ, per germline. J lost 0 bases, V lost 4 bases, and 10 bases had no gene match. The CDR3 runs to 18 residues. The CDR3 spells CASSLGQGAPPSTDTQYF. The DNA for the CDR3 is TGCGCCAGCAGCCTCGGACAGGGGGCCCCCCCTAGCACAGATACGCAGTATTTT.

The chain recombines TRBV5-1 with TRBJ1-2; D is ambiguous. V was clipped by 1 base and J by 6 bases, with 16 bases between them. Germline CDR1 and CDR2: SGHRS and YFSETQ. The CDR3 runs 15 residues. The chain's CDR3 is CASSLRALGTDGYTF. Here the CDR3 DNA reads TGCGCCAGCAGCTTGAGAGCCCTCGGTACGGATGGCTACACCTTC.

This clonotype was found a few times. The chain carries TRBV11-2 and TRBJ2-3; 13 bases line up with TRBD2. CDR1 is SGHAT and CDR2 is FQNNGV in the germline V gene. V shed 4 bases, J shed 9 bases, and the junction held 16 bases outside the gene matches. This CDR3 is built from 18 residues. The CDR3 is CASSSLREKTSGRRTQYF. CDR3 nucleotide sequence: TGTGCCAGCAGCTCCTTAAGGGAGAAGACTAGCGGGAGGAGGACGCAGTATTTT.

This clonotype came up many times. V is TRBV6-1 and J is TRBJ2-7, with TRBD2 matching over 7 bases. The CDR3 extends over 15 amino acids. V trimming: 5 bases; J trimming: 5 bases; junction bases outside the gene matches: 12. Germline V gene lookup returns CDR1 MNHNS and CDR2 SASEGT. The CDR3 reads CASSPRMNGRNEQYF. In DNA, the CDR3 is TGTGCCAGCAGTCCTCGGATGAACGGGAGGAACGAGCAGTACTTC.

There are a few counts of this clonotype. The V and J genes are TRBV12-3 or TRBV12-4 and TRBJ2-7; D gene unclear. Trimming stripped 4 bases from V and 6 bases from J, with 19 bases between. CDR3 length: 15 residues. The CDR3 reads CASSSSTAGFSEQYF. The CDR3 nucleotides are TGTGCCAGCAGTTCCTCGACCGCAGGTTTCTCCGAGCAGTACTTC.

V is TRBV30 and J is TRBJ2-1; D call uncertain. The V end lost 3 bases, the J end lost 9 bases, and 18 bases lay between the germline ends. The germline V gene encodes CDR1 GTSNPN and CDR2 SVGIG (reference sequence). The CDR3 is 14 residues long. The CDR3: CAWRRMAVGGEQFF. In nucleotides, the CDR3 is TGTGCCTGGAGGAGAATGGCAGTGGGCGGTGAGCAGTTCTTC.

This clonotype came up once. The CDR3 nucleotides read TGTGCCAGCAGCTTCGGACGGGGTTCGACAGATACGCAGTATTTT. Protein product: CASSFGRGSTDTQYF. The V gene is TRBV7-2, the J gene TRBJ2-3, with D perhaps TRBD2 (5 bases). Germline V gene sequence: CDR1 SGHTA, CDR2 FQGNSA. Between the trimmed V and J ends, which lost 3 bases and 3 bases, there was a span of 13 bases. The CDR3 spans 15 residues.

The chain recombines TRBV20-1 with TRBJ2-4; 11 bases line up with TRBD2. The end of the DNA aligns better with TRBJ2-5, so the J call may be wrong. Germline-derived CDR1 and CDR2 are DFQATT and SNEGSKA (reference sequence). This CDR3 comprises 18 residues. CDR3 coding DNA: TGCAGTGCTAGATCAGAAGGGCTAGCGGGGGGCCCTATGGAGACCCAGTACTTC. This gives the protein CSARSEGLAGGPMETQYF.

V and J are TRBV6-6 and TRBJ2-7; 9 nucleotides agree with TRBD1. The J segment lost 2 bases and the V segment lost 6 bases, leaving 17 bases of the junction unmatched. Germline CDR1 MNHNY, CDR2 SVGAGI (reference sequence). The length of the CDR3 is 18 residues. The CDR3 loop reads CASRANPDRGGKAYEQYF. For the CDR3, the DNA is TGTGCCAGCAGAGCCAATCCGGACAGGGGAGGAAAGGCCTACGAGCAGTACTTC.

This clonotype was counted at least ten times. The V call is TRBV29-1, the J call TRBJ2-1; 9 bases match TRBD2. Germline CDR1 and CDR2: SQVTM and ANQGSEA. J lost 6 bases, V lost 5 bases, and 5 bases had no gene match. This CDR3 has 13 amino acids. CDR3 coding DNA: TGCAGCGTTTTCAGTAGCGGGAGCAATGAGCAGTTCTTC. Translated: CSVFSSGSNEQFF.

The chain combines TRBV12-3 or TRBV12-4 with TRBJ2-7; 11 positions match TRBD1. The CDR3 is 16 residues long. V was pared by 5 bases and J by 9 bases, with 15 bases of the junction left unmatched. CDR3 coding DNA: TGTGCCAGCAGTCCACTCCCCGGGACAGGGGGGAACGGGCAGTACTTC. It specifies CASSPLPGTGGNGQYF.

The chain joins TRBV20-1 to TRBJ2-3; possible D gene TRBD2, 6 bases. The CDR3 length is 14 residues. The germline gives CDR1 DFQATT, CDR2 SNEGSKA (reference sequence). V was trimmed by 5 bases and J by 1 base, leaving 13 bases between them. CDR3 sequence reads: CSAGGTLGTDTQYF. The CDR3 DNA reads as TGCAGTGCTGGAGGGACTCTCGGCACAGATACGCAGTATTTT.

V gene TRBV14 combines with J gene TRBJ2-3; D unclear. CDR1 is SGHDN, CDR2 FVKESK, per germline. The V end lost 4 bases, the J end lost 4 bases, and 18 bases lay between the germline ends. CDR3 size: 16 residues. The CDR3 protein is CASSPRALFPADTQYF. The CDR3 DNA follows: TGTGCCAGCAGCCCCCGGGCCCTATTCCCCGCAGATACGCAGTATTTT.

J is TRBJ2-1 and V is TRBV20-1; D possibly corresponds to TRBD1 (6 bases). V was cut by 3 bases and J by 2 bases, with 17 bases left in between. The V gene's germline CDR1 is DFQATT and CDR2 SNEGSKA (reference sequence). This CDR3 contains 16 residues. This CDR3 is CSASSSTGTTYNEQFF. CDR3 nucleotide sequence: TGCAGTGCTAGCTCATCCACAGGGACCACCTACAATGAGCAGTTCTTC.

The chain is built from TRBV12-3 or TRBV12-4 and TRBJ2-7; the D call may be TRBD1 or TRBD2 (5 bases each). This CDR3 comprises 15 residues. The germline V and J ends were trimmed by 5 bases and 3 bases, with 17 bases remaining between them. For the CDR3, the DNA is TGTGCCAGCAGTGGGCTCCGGGACGGCTTCTACGAGCAGTACTTC. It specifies CASSGLRDGFYEQYF.

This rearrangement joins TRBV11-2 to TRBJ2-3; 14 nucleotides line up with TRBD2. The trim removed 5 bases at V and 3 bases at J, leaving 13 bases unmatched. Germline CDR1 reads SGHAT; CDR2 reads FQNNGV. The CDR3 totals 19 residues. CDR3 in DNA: TGTGCCAGCAGCCGCGAGACTAGCGGGAGGGCCGGGGTAACAGATACGCAGTATTTT. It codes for CASSRETSGRAGVTDTQYF.

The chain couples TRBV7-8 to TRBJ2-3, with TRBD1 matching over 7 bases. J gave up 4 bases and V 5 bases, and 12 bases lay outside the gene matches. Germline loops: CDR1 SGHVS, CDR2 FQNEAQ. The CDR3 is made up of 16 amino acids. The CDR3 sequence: CASSLQGNWASDTQYF. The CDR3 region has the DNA TGTGCCAGCAGCCTACAGGGGAATTGGGCGTCAGATACGCAGTATTTT.

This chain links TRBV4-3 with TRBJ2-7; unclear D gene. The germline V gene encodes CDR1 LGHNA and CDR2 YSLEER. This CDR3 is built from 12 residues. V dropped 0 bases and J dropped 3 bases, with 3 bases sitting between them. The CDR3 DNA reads TGCGCCAGCAGCCAAGAGCGCTACGAGCAGTACTTC. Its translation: CASSQERYEQYF.

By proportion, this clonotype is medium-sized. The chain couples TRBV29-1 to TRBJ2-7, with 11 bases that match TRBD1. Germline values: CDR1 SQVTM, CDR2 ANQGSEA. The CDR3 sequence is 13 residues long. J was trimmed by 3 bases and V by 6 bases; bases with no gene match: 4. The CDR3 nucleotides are TGCAGCGTGGGACAGGGGGAGAGCTACGAGCAGTACTTC. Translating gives CSVGQGESYEQYF.

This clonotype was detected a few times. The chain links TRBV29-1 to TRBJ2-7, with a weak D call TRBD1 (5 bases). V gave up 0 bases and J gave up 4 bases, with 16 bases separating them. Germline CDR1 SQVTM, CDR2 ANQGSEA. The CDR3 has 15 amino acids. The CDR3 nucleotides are TGCAGCGTTGAAGATCAGGGCTCCCGTCGATACGAGCAGTACTTC. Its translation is CSVEDQGSRRYEQYF.